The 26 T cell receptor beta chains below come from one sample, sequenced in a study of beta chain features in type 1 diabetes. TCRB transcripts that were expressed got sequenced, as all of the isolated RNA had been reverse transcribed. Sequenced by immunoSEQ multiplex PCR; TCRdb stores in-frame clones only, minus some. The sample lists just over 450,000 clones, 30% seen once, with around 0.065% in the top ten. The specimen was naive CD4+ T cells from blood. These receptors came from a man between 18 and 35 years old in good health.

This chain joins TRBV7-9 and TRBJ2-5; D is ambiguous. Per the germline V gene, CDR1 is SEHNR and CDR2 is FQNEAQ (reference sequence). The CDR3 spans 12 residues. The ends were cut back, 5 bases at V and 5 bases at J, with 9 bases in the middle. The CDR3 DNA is TGTGCCAGCAGCCCTCTAGTGGAGACCCAGTACTTC. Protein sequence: CASSPLVETQYF.

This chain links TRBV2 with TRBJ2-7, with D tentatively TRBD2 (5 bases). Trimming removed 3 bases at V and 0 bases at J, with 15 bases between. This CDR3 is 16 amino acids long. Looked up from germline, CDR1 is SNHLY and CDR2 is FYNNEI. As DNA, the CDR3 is TGTGCCAGCAGTGAGGTAGGACTGTATAGCTCCTACGAGCAGTACTTC. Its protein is CASSEVGLYSSYEQYF. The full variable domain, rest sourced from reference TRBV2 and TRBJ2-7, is EPEVTQTPSHQVTQMGQEVILRCVPISNHLYFYWYRQILGQKVEFLVSFYNNEISEKSEIFDDQFSVERPDGSNFTLKIRSTKLEDSAMYFCASSEVGLYSSYEQYFGPGTRLTVT.

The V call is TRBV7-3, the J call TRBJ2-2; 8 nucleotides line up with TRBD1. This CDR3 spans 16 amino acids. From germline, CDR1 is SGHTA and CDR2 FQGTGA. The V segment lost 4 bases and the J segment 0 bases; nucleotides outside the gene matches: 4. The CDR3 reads CASSSGTGANTGELFF. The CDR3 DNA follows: TGTGCCAGCAGCTCCGGGACAGGCGCGAACACCGGGGAGCTGTTTTTT. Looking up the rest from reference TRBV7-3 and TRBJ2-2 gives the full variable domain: GAGVSQTPSNKVTEKGKYVELRCDPISGHTALYWYRQSLGQGPEFLIYFQGTGAADDSGLPNDRFFAVRPEGSVSTLKIQRTERGDSAVYLCASSSGTGANTGELFFGEGSRLTVL.

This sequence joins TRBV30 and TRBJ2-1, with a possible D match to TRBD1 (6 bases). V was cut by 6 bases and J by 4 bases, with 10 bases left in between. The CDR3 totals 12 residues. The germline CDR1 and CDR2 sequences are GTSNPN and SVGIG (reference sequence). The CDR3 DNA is TGTGCCTGTGACAGGTTGTACAATGAGCAGTTCTTC. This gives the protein CACDRLYNEQFF.

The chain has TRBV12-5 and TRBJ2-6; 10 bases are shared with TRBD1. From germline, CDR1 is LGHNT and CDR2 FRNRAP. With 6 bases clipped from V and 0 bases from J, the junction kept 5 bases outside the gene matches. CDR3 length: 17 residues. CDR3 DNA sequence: TGTGCTAGTGGGATGGGACAGGGGAACTCTGGGGCCAACGTCCTGACTTTC. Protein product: CASGMGQGNSGANVLTF.

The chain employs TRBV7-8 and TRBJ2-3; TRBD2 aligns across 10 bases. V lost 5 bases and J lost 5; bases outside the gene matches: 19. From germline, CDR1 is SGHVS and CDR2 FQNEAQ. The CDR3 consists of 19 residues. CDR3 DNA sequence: TGTGCCAGCAGCCCCCGGGGAGGGAGCGGGAGGGCCGAGGAAGATACGCAGTATTTT. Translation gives CASSPRGGSGRAEEDTQYF. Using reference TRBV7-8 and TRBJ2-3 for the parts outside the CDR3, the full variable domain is GAGVSQSPRYKVAKRGQDVALRCDPISGHVSLFWYQQALGQGPEFLTYFQNEAQLDKSGLPSDRFFAERPEGSVSTLKIQRTQQEDSAVYLCASSPRGGSGRAEEDTQYFGPGTRLTVL.

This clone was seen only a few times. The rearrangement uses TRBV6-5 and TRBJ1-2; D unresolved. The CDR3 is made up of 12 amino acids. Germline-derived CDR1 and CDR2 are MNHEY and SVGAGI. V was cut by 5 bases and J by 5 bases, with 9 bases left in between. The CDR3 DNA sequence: TGTGCCAGCAGTGCGGGCCGATATGGCTACACCTTC. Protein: CASSAGRYGYTF.

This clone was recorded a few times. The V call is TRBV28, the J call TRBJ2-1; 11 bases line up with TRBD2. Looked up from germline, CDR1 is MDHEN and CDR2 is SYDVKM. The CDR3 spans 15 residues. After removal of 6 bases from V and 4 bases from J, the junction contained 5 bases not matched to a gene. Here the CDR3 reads CASSRTSGQYNEQFF. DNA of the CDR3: TGTGCCAGCAGCCGGACTAGCGGGCAATACAATGAGCAGTTCTTC. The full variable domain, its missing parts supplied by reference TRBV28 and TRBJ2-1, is DVKVTQSSRYLVKRTGEKVFLECVQDMDHENMFWYRQDPGLGLRLIYFSYDVKMKEKGDIPEGYSVSREKKERFSLILESASTNQTSMYLCASSRTSGQYNEQFFGPGTRLTVL.

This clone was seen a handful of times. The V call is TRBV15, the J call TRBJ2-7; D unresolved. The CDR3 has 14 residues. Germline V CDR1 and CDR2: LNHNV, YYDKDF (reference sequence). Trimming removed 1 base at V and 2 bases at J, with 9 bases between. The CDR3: CATSRVGVTYEQYF. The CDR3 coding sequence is TGTGCCACCAGCAGAGTTGGGGTAACCTACGAGCAGTACTTC. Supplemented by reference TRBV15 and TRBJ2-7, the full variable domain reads DAMVIQNPRYQVTQFGKPVTLSCSQTLNHNVMYWYQQKSSQAPKLLFHYYDKDFNNEADTPDNFQSRRPNTSFCFLDIRSPGLGDTAMYLCATSRVGVTYEQYFGPGTRLTVT.

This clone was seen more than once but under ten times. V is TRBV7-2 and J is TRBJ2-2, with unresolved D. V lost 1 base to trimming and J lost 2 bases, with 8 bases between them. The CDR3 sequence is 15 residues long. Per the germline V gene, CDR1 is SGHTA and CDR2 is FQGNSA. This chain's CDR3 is CASSLGRRNTGELFF. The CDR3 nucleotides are TGTGCCAGCAGCTTAGGCAGGCGTAACACCGGGGAGCTGTTTTTT.

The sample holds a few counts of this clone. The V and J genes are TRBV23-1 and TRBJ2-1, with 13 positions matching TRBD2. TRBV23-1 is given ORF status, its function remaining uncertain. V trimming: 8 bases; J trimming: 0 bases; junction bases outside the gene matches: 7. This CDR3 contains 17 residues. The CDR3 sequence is CASYRTSGRSSYNEQFF. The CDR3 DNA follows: TGCGCCAGCTACAGGACTAGCGGGAGAAGCTCCTACAATGAGCAGTTCTTC.

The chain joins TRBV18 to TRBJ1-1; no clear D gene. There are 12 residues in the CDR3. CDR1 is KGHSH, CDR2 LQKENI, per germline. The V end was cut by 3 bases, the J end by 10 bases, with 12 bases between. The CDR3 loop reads CASSPANPLAFF. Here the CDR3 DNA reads TGTGCCAGCTCACCCGCTAACCCTTTAGCTTTCTTT.

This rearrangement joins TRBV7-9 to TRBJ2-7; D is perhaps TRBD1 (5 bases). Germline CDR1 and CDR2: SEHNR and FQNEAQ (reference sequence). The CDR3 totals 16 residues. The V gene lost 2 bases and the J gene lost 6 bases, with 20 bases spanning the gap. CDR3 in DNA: TGTGCCAGCAGCTTAATGCTCACTAAAAGCCAGGGCGAGCAGTACTTC. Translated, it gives CASSLMLTKSQGEQYF.

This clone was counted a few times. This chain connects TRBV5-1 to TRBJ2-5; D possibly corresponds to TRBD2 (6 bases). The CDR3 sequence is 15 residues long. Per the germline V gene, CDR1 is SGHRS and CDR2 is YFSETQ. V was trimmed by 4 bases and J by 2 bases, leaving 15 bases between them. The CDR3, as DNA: TGCGCCAGCAGCCGCGGGACCGACGTACAAGAGACCCAGTACTTC. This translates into CASSRGTDVQETQYF.

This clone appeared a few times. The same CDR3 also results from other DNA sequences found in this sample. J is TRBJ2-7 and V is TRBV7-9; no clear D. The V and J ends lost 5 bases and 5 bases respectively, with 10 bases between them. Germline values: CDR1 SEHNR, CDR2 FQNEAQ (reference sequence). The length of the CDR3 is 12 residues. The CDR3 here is CASSRSRDEQYF. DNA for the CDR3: TGTGCCAGCAGCCGCAGTCGAGACGAGCAGTACTTC.

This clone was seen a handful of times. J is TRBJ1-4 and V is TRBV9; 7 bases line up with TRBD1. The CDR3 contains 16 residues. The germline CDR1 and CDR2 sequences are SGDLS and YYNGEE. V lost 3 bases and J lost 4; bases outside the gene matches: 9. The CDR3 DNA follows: TGTGCCAGCAGCGCAGTAGCGGGACAGATTAATGAAAAACTGTTTTTT. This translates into CASSAVAGQINEKLFF.

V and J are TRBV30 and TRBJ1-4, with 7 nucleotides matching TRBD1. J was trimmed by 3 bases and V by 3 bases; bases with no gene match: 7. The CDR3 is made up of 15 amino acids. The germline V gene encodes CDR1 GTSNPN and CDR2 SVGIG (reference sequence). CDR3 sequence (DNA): TGTGCCTGGAGCCGGCAACAGGGGCCTAATGAAAAACTGTTTTTT. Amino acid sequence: CAWSRQQGPNEKLFF.

The DNA of the CDR3 is TGTGCCAGCAGCGCACCGGGACTTAGCACCTACGAGCAGTACTTC. Its protein product is CASSAPGLSTYEQYF. This chain uses TRBV7-9 with TRBJ2-7; D may be TRBD2 (6 bases). V gave up 5 bases and J gave up 2 bases, with 16 bases separating them. The CDR3 sequence is 15 residues long. Germline V gene data show CDR1 as SEHNR and CDR2 as FQNEAQ (reference sequence).

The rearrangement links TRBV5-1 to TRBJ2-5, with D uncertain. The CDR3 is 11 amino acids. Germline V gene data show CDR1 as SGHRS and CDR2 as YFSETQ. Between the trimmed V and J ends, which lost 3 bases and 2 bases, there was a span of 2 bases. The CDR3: CASSWQETQYF. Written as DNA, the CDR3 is TGCGCCAGCAGCTGGCAAGAGACCCAGTACTTC.

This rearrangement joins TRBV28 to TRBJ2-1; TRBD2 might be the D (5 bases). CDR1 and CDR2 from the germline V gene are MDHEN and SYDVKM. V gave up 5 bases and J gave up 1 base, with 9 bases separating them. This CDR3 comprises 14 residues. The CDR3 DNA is TGTGCCAGCAGTGGCGGGTGGTCCTACAATGAGCAGTTCTTC. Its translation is CASSGGWSYNEQFF.

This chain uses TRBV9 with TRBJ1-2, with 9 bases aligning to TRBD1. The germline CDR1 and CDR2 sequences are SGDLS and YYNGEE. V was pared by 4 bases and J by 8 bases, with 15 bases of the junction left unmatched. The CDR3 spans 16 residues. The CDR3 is CASSLRWTGESKGYTF. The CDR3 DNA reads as TGTGCCAGCAGCCTCCGCTGGACAGGGGAGTCAAAAGGCTACACCTTC.

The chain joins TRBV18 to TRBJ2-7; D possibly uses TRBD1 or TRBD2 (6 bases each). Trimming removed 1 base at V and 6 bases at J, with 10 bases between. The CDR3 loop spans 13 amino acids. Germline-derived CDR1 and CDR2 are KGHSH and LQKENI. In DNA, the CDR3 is TGTGCCAGCTCACCACTTTCGGGGGCCGAGCAGTACTTC. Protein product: CASSPLSGAEQYF.

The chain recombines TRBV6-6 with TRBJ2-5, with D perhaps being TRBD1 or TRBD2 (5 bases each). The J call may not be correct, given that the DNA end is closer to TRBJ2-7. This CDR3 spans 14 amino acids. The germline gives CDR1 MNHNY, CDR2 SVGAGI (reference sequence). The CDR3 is CASSPRGDYYEQYF. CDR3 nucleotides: TGTGCCAGCAGCCCCCGAGGGGATTACTACGAGCAGTACTTC.

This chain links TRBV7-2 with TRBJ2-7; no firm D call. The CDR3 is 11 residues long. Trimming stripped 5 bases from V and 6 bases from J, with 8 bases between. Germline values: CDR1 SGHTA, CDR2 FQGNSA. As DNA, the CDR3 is TGTGCCAGCAGCCGAATGCGCGAGCAGTACTTC. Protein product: CASSRMREQYF.

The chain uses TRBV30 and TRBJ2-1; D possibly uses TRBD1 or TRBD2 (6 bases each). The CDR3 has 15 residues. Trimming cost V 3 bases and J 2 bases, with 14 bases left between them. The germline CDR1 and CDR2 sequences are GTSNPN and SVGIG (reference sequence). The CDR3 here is CAWSPRGTTYNEQFF. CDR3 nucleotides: TGTGCCTGGAGCCCACGGGGGACAACCTACAATGAGCAGTTCTTC. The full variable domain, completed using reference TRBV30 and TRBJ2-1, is SQTIHQWPATLVQPVGSPLSLECTVEGTSNPNLYWYRQAAGRGLQLLFYSVGIGQISSEVPQNLSASRPQDRQFILSSKKLLLSDSGFYLCAWSPRGTTYNEQFFGPGTRLTVL.

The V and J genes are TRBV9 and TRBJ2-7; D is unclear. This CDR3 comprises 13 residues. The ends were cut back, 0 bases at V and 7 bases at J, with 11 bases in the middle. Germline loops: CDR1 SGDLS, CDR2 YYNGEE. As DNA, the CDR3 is TGTGCCAGCAGCGTAGGCACAGTAAGGGAGCAGTACTTC. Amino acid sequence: CASSVGTVREQYF.